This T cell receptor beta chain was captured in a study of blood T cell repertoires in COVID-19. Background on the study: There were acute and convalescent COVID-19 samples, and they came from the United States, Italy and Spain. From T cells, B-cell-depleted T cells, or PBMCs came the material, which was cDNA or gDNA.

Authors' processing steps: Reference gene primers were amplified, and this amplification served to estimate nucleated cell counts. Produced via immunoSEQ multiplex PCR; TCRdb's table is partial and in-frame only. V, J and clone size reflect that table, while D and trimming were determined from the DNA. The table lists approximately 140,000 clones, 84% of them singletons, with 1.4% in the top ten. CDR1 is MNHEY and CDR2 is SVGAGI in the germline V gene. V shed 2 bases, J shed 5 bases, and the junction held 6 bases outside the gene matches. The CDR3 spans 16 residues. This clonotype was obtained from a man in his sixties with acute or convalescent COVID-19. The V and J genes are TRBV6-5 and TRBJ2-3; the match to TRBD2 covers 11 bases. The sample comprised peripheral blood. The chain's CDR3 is CASSYGRLAGKDTQYF. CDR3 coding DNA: TGTGCCAGCAGTTACGGTCGACTAGCGGGAAAAGATACGCAGTATTTT.